Listed here is a single TCR beta chain. Its antigen is undetermined. This entry belongs to a study of T cell repertoires in cytomegalovirus infection. Across the study: The public TCR beta signatures pointed to both CMV infection and matching HLA type. Study-level points and caveats: CMV-specific TCR beta clonotypes restricted by HLA-C dominated the ex vivo response.

From germline, CDR1 is SGHRS and CDR2 YFSETQ. The CDR3 has 13 amino acids. The trim removed 3 bases at V and 7 bases at J, leaving 2 bases unmatched. TCRdb re-analysed the reads in MiXCR, keeping a single row per CDR3 protein. The profile shows under 120,000 distinct CDR3 sequences, 42% of them singletons. Source: CD8+ T cells from cultured PBMCs, taken from culture after CMV antigen stimulation. This rearrangement joins TRBV5-1 to TRBJ2-1; 9 bases fit TRBD1. The receptor was isolated from a human donor in good health (CMV status not recorded). Some clones in this sample may be carry-over from other donors' samples. This chain's CDR3 is CASSWTGANEQFF. Written as DNA, the CDR3 is TGCGCCAGCAGCTGGACAGGGGCTAATGAGCAGTTCTTC.